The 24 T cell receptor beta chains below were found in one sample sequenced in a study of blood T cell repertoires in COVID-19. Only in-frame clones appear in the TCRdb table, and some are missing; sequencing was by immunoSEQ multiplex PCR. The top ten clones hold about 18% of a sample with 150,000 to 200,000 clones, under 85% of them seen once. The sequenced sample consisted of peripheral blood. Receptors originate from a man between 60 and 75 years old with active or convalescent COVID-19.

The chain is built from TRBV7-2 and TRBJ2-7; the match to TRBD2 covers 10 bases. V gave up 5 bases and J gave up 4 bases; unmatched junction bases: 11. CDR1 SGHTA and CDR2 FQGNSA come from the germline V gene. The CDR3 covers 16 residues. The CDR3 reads CASSAGASGSLYEQYF. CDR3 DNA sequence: TGTGCCAGCAGCGCCGGGGCTAGCGGGAGTCTGTACGAGCAGTACTTC.

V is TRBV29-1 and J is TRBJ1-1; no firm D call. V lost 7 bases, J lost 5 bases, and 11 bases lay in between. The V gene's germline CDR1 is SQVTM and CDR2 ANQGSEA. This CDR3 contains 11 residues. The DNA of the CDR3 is TGCAGCGCCCACAGTGGGACTGAAGCTTTCTTT. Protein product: CSAHSGTEAFF.

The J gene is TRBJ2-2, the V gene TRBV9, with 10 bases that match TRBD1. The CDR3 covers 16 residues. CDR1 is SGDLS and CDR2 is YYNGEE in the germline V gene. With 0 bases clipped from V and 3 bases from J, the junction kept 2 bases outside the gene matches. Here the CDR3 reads CASSVATGGHTGELFF. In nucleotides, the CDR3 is TGTGCCAGCAGCGTAGCGACAGGGGGCCACACCGGGGAGCTGTTTTTT.

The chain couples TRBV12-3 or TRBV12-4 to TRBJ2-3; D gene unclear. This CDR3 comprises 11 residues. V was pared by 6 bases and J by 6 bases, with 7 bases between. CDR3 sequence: CASSLRDTQYF. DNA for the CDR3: TGTGCCAGCAGCCTTCGGGATACGCAGTATTTT.

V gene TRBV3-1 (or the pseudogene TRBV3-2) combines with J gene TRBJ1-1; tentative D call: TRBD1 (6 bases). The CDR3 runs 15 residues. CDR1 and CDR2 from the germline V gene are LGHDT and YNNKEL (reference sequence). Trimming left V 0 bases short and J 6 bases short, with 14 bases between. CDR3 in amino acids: CASSQETGSTAEAFF. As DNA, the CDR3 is TGTGCCAGCAGCCAAGAGACAGGCTCTACAGCTGAAGCTTTCTTT.

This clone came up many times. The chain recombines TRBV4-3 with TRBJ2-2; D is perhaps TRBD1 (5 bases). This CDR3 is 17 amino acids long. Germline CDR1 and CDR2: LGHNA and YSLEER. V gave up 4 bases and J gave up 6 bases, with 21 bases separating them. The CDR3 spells CASSPQAPGDSPGELFF. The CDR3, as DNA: TGCGCCAGCAGCCCCCAGGCCCCTGGCGACAGCCCCGGGGAGCTGTTTTTT.

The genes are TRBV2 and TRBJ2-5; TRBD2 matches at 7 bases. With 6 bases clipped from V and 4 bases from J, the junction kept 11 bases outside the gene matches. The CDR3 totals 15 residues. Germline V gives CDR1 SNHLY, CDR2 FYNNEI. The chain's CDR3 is CASRPRTSTGETQYF. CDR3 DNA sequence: TGTGCCAGCAGACCCCGGACTAGTACGGGAGAGACCCAGTACTTC.

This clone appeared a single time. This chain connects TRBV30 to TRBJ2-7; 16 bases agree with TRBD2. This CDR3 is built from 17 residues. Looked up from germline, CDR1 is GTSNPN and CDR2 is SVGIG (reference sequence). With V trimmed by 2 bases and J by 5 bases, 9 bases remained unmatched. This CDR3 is CAWSRPGTSGRGHEQYF. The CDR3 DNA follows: TGTGCCTGGAGTCGTCCCGGGACTAGCGGGAGGGGCCACGAGCAGTACTTC.

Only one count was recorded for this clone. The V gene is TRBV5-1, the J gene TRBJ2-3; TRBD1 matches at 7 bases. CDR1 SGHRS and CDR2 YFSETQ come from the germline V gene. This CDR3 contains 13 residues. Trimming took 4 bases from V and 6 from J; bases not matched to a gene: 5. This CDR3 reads CASSATGADTQYF. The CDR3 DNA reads TGCGCCAGCAGCGCCACAGGGGCGGATACGCAGTATTTT.

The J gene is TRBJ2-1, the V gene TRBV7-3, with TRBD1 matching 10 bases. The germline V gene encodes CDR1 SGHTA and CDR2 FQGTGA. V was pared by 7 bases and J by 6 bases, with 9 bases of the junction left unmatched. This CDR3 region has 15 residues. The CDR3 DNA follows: TGTGCCAGCACCGTAGACAGGGGGCTTTCCAATGAGCAGTTCTTC. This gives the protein CASTVDRGLSNEQFF.

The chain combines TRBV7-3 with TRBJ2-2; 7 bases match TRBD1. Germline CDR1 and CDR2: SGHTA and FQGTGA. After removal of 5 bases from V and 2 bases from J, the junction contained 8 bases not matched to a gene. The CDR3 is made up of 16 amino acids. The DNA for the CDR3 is TGTGCCAGCAGCCATTGGACAGGTCTTAACACCGGGGAGCTGTTTTTT. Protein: CASSHWTGLNTGELFF. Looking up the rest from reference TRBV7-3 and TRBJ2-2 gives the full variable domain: GAGVSQTPSNKVTEKGKYVELRCDPISGHTALYWYRQSLGQGPEFLIYFQGTGAADDSGLPNDRFFAVRPEGSVSTLKIQRTERGDSAVYLCASSHWTGLNTGELFFGEGSRLTVL.

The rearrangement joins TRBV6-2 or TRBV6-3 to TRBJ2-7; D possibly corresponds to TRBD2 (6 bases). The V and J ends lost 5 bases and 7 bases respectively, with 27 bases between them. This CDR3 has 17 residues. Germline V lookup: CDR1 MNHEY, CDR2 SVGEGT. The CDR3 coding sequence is TGTGCCAGCAGTAACCTACTAGCTTCTCTCGATATTTTAGAGCAGTACTTC. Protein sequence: CASSNLLASLDILEQYF.

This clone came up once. CDR3 amino acids: CASRSTGTNYGYTF. The DNA for the CDR3 is TGTGCCAGCAGATCTACAGGGACCAACTATGGCTACACCTTC. This chain connects TRBV14 to TRBJ1-2; D is possibly TRBD1 (6 bases). This CDR3 is 14 amino acids long. Germline values: CDR1 SGHDN, CDR2 FVKESK. V shed 6 bases and J shed 2 bases, with 13 bases lying between them.

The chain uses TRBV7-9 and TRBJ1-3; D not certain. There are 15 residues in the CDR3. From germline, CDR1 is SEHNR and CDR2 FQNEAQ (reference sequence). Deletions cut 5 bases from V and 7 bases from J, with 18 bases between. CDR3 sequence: CASSSRTDFLNTIYF. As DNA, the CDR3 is TGTGCCAGCAGCAGTAGGACGGACTTCCTGAACACCATATATTTT.

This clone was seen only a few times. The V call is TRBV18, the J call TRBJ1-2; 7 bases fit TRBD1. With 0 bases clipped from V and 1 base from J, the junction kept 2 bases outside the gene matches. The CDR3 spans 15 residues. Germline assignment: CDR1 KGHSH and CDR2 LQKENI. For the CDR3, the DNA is TGTGCCAGCTCACCACCGGGACAGCTTAACTATGGCTACACCTTC. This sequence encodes CASSPPGQLNYGYTF.

In DNA form, the CDR3 reads TGTGCCAGCAGCTGGGGACTAGCGGGAAACTACGAGCAGTACTTC. Its translation: CASSWGLAGNYEQYF. This sequence joins TRBV7-2 and TRBJ2-7; 13 nucleotides align to TRBD2. The germline gives CDR1 SGHTA, CDR2 FQGNSA. This CDR3 is 15 amino acids long. Trimming removed 4 bases from V and 3 bases from J; junction bases left unmatched: 3.

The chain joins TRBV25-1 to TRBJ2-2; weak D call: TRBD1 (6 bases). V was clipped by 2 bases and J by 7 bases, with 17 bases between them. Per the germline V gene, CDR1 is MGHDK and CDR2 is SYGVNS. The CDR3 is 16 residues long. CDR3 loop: CASSEEGGPEVGELFF. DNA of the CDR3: TGTGCCAGCAGTGAAGAAGGGGGACCAGAGGTCGGGGAGCTGTTTTTT.

Here the CDR3 DNA reads TGTGCCAGTACGGACAGCTCCTACGAGCAGTACTTC. Amino acid sequence: CASTDSSYEQYF. J is TRBJ2-7 and V is TRBV6-5; possibly TRBD1 for D (6 bases). The CDR3 is made up of 12 amino acids. CDR1 MNHEY and CDR2 SVGAGI come from the germline V gene. Trimming shortened V by 9 bases and J by 0 bases, and 9 bases separated the two germline ends.

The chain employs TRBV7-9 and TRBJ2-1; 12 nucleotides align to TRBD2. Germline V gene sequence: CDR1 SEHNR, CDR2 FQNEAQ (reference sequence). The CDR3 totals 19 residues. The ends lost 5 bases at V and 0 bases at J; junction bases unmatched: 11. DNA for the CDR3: TGTGCCAGCAGCCCTATCGGACTAGCGGGACTGAGCTCCTACAATGAGCAGTTCTTC. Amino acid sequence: CASSPIGLAGLSSYNEQFF.

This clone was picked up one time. CDR3 nucleotides: TGTGCCAGCAGTTTACTAGCGGGAGGGGGCTCCTACAATGAGCAGTTCTTC. It specifies CASSLLAGGGSYNEQFF. The chain carries TRBV28 and TRBJ2-1; TRBD2 matches 12 bases. The germline CDR1 and CDR2 sequences are MDHEN and SYDVKM. Trimming at V came to 2 bases and at J to 0 bases, leaving 2 bases not matched to a gene. The CDR3 totals 17 residues.

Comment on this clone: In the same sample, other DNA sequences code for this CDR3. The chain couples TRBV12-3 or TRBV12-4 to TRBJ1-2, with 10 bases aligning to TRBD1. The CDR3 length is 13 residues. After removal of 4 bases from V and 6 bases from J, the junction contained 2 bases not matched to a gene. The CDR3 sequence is CASSSGTGDGYTF. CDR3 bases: TGTGCCAGCAGTTCCGGGACAGGGGATGGCTACACCTTC.

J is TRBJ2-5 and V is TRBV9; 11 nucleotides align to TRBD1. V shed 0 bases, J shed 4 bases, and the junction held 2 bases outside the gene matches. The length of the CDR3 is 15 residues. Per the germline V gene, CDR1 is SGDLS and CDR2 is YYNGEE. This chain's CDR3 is CASSVDGTGGETQYF. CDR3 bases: TGTGCCAGCAGCGTAGATGGGACAGGGGGAGAGACCCAGTACTTC.

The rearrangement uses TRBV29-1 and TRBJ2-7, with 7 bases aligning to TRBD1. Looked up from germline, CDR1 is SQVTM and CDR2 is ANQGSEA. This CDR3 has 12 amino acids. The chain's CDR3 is CGGRTGPYEQYF. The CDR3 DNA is TGCGGAGGCAGGACAGGCCCCTACGAGCAGTACTTC.

The chain's CDR3 is CASSRAAGPDEKLFF. The CDR3 DNA reads TGTGCCAGCAGCCGGGCGGCAGGGCCGGATGAAAAACTGTTTTTT. The gene calls are TRBV7-9 and TRBJ1-4; a possible D gene is TRBD1 (5 bases). The CDR3 has 15 residues. Trimming cost V 5 bases and J 6 bases, with 16 bases left between them. Germline V lookup: CDR1 SEHNR, CDR2 FQNEAQ (reference sequence).